The entry below gives a single TCR beta chain sequence along with its context. The antigen remains undetermined. The junction departs from the called germline gene at one end, perhaps through a read error. From germline, CDR1 is PRHDT and CDR2 FYEKMQ (reference sequence). CDR3 size: 14 residues. This specimen comes from a study of T cells in Graves' hyperthyroidism and ophthalmopathy. Study results and caveats: The model's output predicted ophthalmopathy at a median of 6.5 months prior to onset.

TCR beta CDR3 regions were amplified from RNA. HTBI primers were used for first-round RT-PCR of the TCR CDR3. One entry per CDR3 protein, called by TCRdb with MiXCR from the multiplex PCR reads. This sample yields 500,000 to 600,000 distinct CDR3 sequences, of which about 45% are seen a single time; around 20% belongs to the top ten. Diagnosis rested on symptoms, serum thyroxine and TRAb, thyroid ultrasound, and orbital computed tomography. The TCR sequence derives from an adult woman with Graves' disease, either hyperthyroidism or ophthalmopathy (not recorded which). V and J are TRBV13 and TRBJ1-4, with a weak D call TRBD1 (5 bases). The sequenced sample was peripheral blood or thyroid tissue (not recorded which). The DNA of the CDR3 is TGCGCCAGCACCGAGGGGCCGGTGGATGAAAAACTGTTTTTT. It yields the protein CASTEGPVDEKLFF.